These T cell receptor beta chains were read from a single sample in a study of tumor-infiltrating lymphocytes in primary liver carcinoma. TCRdb reprocessed the multiplex PCR reads via MiXCR and lists one record per CDR3 protein. The repertoire consists of some 180,000 distinct CDR3 sequences, with 85% occurring once and the leading ten covering around 18%. Sequencing was performed on tumor tissue from primary liver carcinoma. These receptor sequences come from a man aged 35-49 years with primary liver carcinoma and hepatitis B virus infection. Both conserved end residues are part of each CDR3. A D gene is named only where the DNA matches it firmly. Only some rows state a clone size, as once, few, many or a class for expanded clones.

size,D,V,J,CDR3,DNA
NA,TRBD1,TRBV29-1,TRBJ1-1,CSMTGGLLLDTDAFF,TGCAGCATGACAGGGGGCCTCCTCCTGGACACTGATGCTTTCTTT
NA,TRBD1,TRBV29-1,TRBJ2-7,CSPGTGVGEQYF,TGCAGCCCTGGGACAGGGGTCGGCGAGCAGTACTTC
NA,NA,TRBV6-5,TRBJ2-5,CGSSYPGAETQYF,TGTGGCAGCAGTTACCCTGGGGCGGAGACCCAGTACTTC
NA,TRBD2,TRBV11-2,TRBJ2-7,CASSLRGGRTSGLSTYEQYF,TGTGCCAGCAGCTTGAGGGGGGGGAGGACTAGCGGGCTCAGCACCTACGAGCAATACTTC
NA,NA,TRBV28,TRBJ2-4,CASSFPESHAKYIQYF,TGTGCCAGCAGTTTTCCCGAGTCCCATGCTAAATACATTCAGTACTTC
few,NA,TRBV7-7,TRBJ2-2,CASRTSNTGELFF,TGTGCCAGCAGGACTTCGAACACCGGGGAGCTGTTTTTT
NA,NA,TRBV11-2,TRBJ1-2,CTSSFDRAAYGYTF,TGTACCAGCAGCTTTGATCGAGCAGCTTATGGCTACACCTTC
NA,NA,TRBV6-2/TRBV6-3,TRBJ1-5,CASTPVLMNNQPQHF,TGTGCCAGCACCCCGGTCCTCATGAACAATCAGCCCCAGCATTTT
NA,TRBD1,TRBV11-1,TRBJ2-2,CASSQGVGAKTGELFF,TGTGCCAGCAGCCAGGGGGTCGGAGCGAAAACCGGGGAGCTGTTTTTT
once,NA,TRBV12-3/TRBV12-4,TRBJ2-4,CASSHTAGRERQIQYF,TGTGCCAGCAGTCACACGGCGGGACGGGAGCGGCAGATTCAGTACTTC
NA,NA,TRBV11-2,TRBJ2-6,CVTQRSLSGANVLTF,TGTGTCACCCAGCGGTCGCTCTCTGGGGCCAACGTCCTGACTTTC
once,NA,TRBV29-1,TRBJ1-5,CSVIVGNSPGQTQHF,TGCAGCGTTATTGTAGGAAACTCTCCTGGACAGACCCAGCATTTT
NA,NA,TRBV5-1,TRBJ2-2,CASRDRVPNIGDLYF,TGCGCCAGCAGGGACAGAGTTCCGAACATCGGGGATCTGTATTTT
NA,NA,TRBV6-1,TRBJ2-3,CGSDAVYMQYF,TGTGGCAGCGATGCGGTTTACATGCAGTATTTT
NA,TRBD1,TRBV5-4,TRBJ2-7,CVSSSTGQDIYEQYF,TGTGTCAGCAGCTCGACGGGACAGGATATCTACGAGCAGTACTTC
NA,TRBD1,TRBV4-3,TRBJ2-1,CASSLDRGGDEEFF,TGCGCCAGCAGCCTGGACAGGGGGGGGGATGAGGAGTTCTTC
NA,NA,TRBV11-2,TRBJ2-3,CANTRRGTGNTDTQYF,TGTGCCAACACCAGAAGAGGTACAGGGAACACAGATACGCAGTATTTT
NA,TRBD2,TRBV6-2/TRBV6-3,TRBJ2-3,CASSYVKAGVSDTQYF,TGTGCAAGCAGTTACGTCAAGGCGGGAGTAAGTGATACGCAGTATTTT
NA,NA,TRBV5-1,TRBJ2-3,CASSLRRGIGDTQYF,TGCGCCAGCAGCTTGAGACGGGGAATTGGAGATACGCAATATTTT
NA,TRBD1,TRBV11-2,TRBJ2-6,CASSLTGRIEANVLTF,TGCGCCAGTAGCTTGACAGGGAGAATTGAGGCCAACGTCCTGACTTTC
NA,NA,TRBV11-1,TRBJ2-7,CAGSSSWGGEQNF,TGTGCCGGCAGCTCCTCGTGGGGTGGCGAGCAGAACTTC
NA,NA,TRBV29-1,TRBJ1-1,CNMGRGKTEAFF,TGCAACATGGGGAGAGGCAAGACTGAAGCTTTCTTT
NA,NA,TRBV10-1,TRBJ2-2,CARSDGTGTGELFF,TGTGCCAGGTCCGACGGCACAGGCACCGGGGAGCTGTTTTTT
NA,NA,TRBV29-1,TRBJ2-5,CGVAGLGHETQYF,TGCGGCGTGGCAGGGTTGGGCCATGAGACCCAGTACTTC
many,TRBD2,TRBV6-5,TRBJ2-5,CASSYSSGAGGETQYF,TGTGCCAGCAGTTACTCGAGCGGGGCCGGAGGGGAGACCCAGTACTTC
NA,TRBD1,TRBV29-1,TRBJ2-5,CSVEVDRGRADTQYF,TGCAGCGTTGAAGTGGACAGGGGGCGAGCAGATACCCAATACTTC
NA,NA,TRBV11-3,TRBJ2-1,CASSLGVSNNQQSF,TGTGCCAGCAGCTTAGGGGTCAGCAACAATCAGCAGTCTTTC
NA,TRBD1,TRBV5-4,TRBJ2-2,CASSPGGQGRTGELFF,TGTGCCAGCAGCCCGGGGGGACAGGGGCGAACCGGGGAGCTGTTTTTT
NA,TRBD1,TRBV6-2/TRBV6-3,TRBJ1-5,CASSPHRGLCDQPQHF,TGTGCCAGCAGTCCCCACAGGGGTCTGTGCGATCAGCCCCAACATTTT